This TCR beta chain was recorded in a study of blood T cells in healthy people across ages (dated by TCRdb to 2014 to 2015). In terms of the full investigation: In model experiments, roughly one uniquely barcoded TCR beta cDNA molecule per two T cells was captured by template switching. The study measured age-related changes in TCR beta repertoire diversity using deep sequencing normalized with unique cDNA molecular identifiers. The donors were divided into four age groups: young (average roughly 17 years), middle-aged (approximately 42), aged (roughly 60) and long-lived (roughly 86). To avoid experimental bias, donors of different ages were spread randomly across the sequencing lanes. Two additional independent replicas of 1 million unique cDNA reads from the same blood draw were analyzed for two donors (one aged 18 to 30 and one aged 80 or older).

This clonotype was counted between two and nine times. Its antigen is currently not known. Base qualities are not recorded, but no much larger clone differs from it by a single base. The investigation overall reported the following: Observed TCR beta diversity correlated strongly with the percentage of naive T cells measured by flow cytometry. Because profiling used bulk unsorted PBMCs, naive and antigen-experienced compartments could not be compared conclusively. Donor CMV infection status was unknown, potentially confounding age-related changes in expanded clonotypes. Total diversity estimates from one million sequenced T cells were considered lower bounds and underestimates. Compared with the aged group, the long-lived group had more naive CD4+ T cells, fewer expanded clones and increased TCR diversity, a pattern suggesting age selection. Observed TCR beta diversity per million T cells fell roughly linearly with age, and a significant reduction was already apparent by age around 44.

Donors were a few dozen systemically healthy Caucasian individuals from Russia aged about 6 to 100 years. Approximately 9 milliliters of peripheral blood were collected from each donor into EDTA-treated Vacutainer tubes. Ficoll-Paque density-gradient centrifugation was used to isolate PBMCs, with at least 6.5 million obtained per sample. Trizol reagent was used to extract total RNA from PBMCs, with at least 5 micrograms per sample. For every donor, flow cytometry on a PBMC aliquot measured the percentage of naive CD45RAhigh/CD27high T cells. The CDR3 covers 17 residues, taking in both the cysteine and the phenylalanine. Kept here is only the CDR3 DNA, which spans 51 bases and is read in frame from base 1. The junction shows trimming of 2 bases on V and 9 bases on J, plus 25 bases between the germline ends. Via the germline V gene, CDR1 is SGHTA and CDR2 FQGNSA. Receptors were amplified or captured by 5' RACE. Sequencer: Illumina HiSeq 2500. A second PCR of roughly 6 to 11 cycles was run with a J-beta primer mix and a sample-barcoded 5' primer. A template-switch 5' adaptor carrying 12 random nucleotides introduced a unique molecular identifier onto each TCR beta cDNA molecule. Each sample yielded at least 3 million CDR3-containing paired-end reads. First-strand cDNA synthesis was performed from all RNA using the Mint cDNA synthesis kit, with priming by a TRBC-specific oligonucleotide. Following uracil-DNA glycosylase treatment, all cDNA underwent a first 18-cycle PCR with the universal primers M1SS and BC2_uni_R. Per the original workflow: For normalization, 1 million high-quality reads were randomly selected from each sample, with every read carrying a distinct molecular identifier. Reads sharing molecular identifiers were discarded rather than binned into consensus sequences. MiTCR, run with a Q25 quality threshold and the strictest error-elimination algorithm, handled CDR3 identification, clonotype clustering and error correction. A nonparametric unseen species model using Euler transformation provided a lower-bound estimate of total TCR beta diversity. Clones were called with MiXCR by TCRdb after fastp trimmed the public reads at Q25, and only in-frame beta chains were retained. Under each unique CDR3 protein, matching rows form one entry showing the most common genes and DNA. The V and J calls were not made by the authors but by TCRdb's processing. The sample table lists hundreds of thousands of distinct CDR3 sequences, around 26% of them with a count of one. Clones ranked in the top ten supply 15% to 20% of the sample.

Sequenced: blood. The rearrangement joined TRBV7-2 to TRBJ1-1; a tentative D call is TRBD1 (5 bases match). The sequence derives from a woman of 80 years or more in good health. CDR3 sequence: CASSLNPAPWARQQAFF. The bases are TGTGCCAGCAGCTTAAACCCTGCACCGTGGGCCAGACAGCAAGCTTTCTTT.